The clone carrying this T cell receptor (beta chain) counts as medium-sized (0.01 to 0.1%). Its specificity is unknown. This entry is derived from a study of glioma-infiltrating T cells. Study-wide results and caveats: Above-expected tissue-blood divergence occurred in all gliomas, most in low-grade ones. Tissue and blood shared very few CDR3 sequences.

CDR3 length equals 11 residues. The germline V and J ends were trimmed by 3 bases and 3 bases, with 5 bases remaining between them. Germline assignment: CDR1 DFQATT and CDR2 SNEGSKA (reference sequence). Amplification of TCR alpha and beta CDR3 regions from RNA used iRepertoire nested multiplex PCR. For one-step reverse transcription and amplification, 100-400 ng of tissue mRNA or PBMC total RNA was used. TCRdb re-analysed the multiplex PCR reads in MiXCR, keeping a single row per CDR3 protein. The sample carries about 94,000 distinct CDR3 sequences, 20% to 25% recorded once. The rearrangement links TRBV20-1 to TRBJ1-1; D unresolved. The sequence was obtained from a human donor with low-grade glioma or glioblastoma, undergoing nonglioma brain surgery, or in good health (not recorded which). The sample taken for sequencing was glioma tissue, nonneoplastic brain tissue, or PBMCs (not recorded which). The CDR3 spells CSARGDTEAFF. CDR3 nucleotides: TGCAGTGCTAGGGGAGACACTGAAGCTTTCTTT.